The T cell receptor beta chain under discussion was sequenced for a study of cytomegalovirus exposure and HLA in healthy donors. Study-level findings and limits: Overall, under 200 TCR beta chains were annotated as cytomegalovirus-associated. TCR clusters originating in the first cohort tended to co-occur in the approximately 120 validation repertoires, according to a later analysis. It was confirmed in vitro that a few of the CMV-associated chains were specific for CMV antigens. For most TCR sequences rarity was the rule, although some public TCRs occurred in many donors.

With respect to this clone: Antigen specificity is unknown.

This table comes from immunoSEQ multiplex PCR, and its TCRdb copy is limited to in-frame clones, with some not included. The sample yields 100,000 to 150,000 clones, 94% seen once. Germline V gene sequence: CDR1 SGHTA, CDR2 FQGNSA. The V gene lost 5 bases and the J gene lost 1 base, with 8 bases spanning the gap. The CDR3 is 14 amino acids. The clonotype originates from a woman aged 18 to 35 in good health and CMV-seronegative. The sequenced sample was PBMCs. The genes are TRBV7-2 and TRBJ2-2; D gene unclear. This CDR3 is CASSLEQNTGELFF. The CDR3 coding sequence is TGTGCCAGCAGCCTAGAACAGAACACCGGGGAGCTGTTTTTT.